These T cell receptor beta chains were read from a single sample in a study of cytomegalovirus exposure and HLA in healthy donors. Clones were read by immunoSEQ multiplex PCR, and TCRdb kept only the in-frame ones, dropping some. The sample holds more than 85,000 clones, over 60% seen once. Input material: PBMCs. The receptors were sampled from a woman aged 55-75 years in good health and CMV-seropositive. The CDR3 runs from the conserved cysteine through the conserved F or W.

>TRBV11-2
CASSLPGQGRSPLHF
>TRBV7-9
CASSLDGFNYGYTF
>TRBV5-6
CASYGLADFSPYEQYF
>TRBV7-2
CASSTIAGLGNEQFF
>TRBV15
CATSRDRDTQETQYF
>TRBV27
CASSLLQGVDGYTF
>TRBV5-4
CASSRQLRVPDTQYF
>TRBV9
CASSTGDSFYGYTF
>TRBV7-2
CASSPGPGETSYNEQFF
>TRBV28
CASNGLVQETQYF
>TRBV4-1
CASSLYTTGGKNIQYF
>TRBV19
CASSIGGDTGELFF
>TRBV7-3
CASSSAGGGGNIQYF
>TRBV11-2
CAGRADTSYEQYF
>TRBV11-2
CASSSSGYYGYTF
>TRBV29-1
CSVGDRDTTQYF
>TRBV21-1
CASNTPGATPYLAQFF
>TRBV2
CASSDWTSGRQETQYF
>TRBV5-1
CASSTLTGWVTEAFF